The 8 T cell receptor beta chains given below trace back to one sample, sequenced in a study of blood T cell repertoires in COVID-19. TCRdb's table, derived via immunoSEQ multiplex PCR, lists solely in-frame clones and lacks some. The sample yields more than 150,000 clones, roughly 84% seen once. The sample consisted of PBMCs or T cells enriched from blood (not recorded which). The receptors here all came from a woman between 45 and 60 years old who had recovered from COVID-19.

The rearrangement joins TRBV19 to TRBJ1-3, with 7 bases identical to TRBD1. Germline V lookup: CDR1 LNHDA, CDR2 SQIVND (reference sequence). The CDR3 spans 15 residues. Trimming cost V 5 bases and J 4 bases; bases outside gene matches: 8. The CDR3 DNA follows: TGTGCCAGTAGTGTAAACAGGGGATCCGGAAACACCATATATTTT. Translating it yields CASSVNRGSGNTIYF.

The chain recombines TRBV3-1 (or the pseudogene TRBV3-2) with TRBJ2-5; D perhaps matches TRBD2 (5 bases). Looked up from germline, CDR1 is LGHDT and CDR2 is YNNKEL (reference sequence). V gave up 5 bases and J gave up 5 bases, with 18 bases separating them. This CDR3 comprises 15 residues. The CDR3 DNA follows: TGTGCCAGCAGCAGAGTCGTCGGGAACGGTGAGACCCAGTACTTC. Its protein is CASSRVVGNGETQYF.

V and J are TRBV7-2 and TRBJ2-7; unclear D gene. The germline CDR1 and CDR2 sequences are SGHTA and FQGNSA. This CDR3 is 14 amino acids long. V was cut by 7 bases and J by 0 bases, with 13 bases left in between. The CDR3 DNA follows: TGTGCCAGCACTGGGCAGGCTGACTCCTACGAGCAGTACTTC. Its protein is CASTGQADSYEQYF.

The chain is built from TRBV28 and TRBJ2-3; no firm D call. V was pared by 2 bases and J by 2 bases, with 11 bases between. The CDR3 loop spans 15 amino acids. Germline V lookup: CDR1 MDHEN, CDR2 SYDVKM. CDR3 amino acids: CASSLTGHTTDTQYF. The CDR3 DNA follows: TGTGCCAGCAGTTTAACGGGTCACACCACAGATACGCAGTATTTT. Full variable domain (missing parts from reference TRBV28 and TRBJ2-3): DVKVTQSSRYLVKRTGEKVFLECVQDMDHENMFWYRQDPGLGLRLIYFSYDVKMKEKGDIPEGYSVSREKKERFSLILESASTNQTSMYLCASSLTGHTTDTQYFGPGTRLTVL.

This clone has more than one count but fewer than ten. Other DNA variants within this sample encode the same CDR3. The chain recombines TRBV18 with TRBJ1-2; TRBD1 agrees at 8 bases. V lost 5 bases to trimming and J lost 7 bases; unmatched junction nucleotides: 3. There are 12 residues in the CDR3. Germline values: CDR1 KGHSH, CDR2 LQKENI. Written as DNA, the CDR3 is TGTGCCAGCTCATCGGACAGGGTTGGCTACACCTTC. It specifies CASSSDRVGYTF.

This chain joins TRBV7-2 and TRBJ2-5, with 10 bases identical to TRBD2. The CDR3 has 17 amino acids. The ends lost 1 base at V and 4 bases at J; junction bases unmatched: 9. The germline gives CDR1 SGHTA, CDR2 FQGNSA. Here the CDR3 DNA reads TGTGCCAGCAGCTTAGGGGGGCTAGCGGGAGCCCGAGAGACCCAGTACTTC. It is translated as CASSLGGLAGARETQYF.

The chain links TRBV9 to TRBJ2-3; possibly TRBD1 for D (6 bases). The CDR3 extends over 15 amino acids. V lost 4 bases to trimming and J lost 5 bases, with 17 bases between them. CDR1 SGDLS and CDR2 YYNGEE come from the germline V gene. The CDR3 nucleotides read TGTGCCAGCAGCCCTTGGGGGCCCTACGTAGATACGCAGTATTTT. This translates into CASSPWGPYVDTQYF.

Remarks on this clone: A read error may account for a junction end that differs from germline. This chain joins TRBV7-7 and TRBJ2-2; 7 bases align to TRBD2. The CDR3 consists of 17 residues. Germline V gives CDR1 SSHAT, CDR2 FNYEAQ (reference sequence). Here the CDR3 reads CASSLNSGGPNTGELFF. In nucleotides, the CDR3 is TGTGCTAGCAGCTTAAACTCGGGAGGTCCGAACACCGGGGAGCTGTTTTTT.